The sample holds one count of the clone carrying this TCR beta chain. Its target is unknown. This entry comes from a study of shared clonotypes between healthy human individuals. Notes on the study in general: Only blood was sampled, and tissue TCR repertoires likely differ from blood ones.

Splitting of CD4+ cells produced CD45RA+ naive and CD45RA-negative memory subsets. With V trimmed by 11 bases and J by 5 bases, 9 bases remained unmatched. The CDR3 totals 15 residues. The V gene's germline CDR1 is MDHEN and CDR2 SYDVKM. Genomic DNA of every subset was divided equally among multiple immunoSEQ plates. The method was immunoSEQ multiplex PCR; TCRdb's version includes in-frame clones alone and lacks a portion of them. The sample shows about 1.5 million clones, 98% of them seen only once. The specimen was naive CD4+ T cells sorted from blood. As to subset: CD45RA+ positively selected. The clonotype originates from a man aged 25-40 years in good health. The chain recombines TRBV28 with TRBJ2-2; 12 bases fit TRBD2. CDR3 amino acids: CAVQGGLAGTGELFF. In nucleotides, the CDR3 is TGTGCCGTACAGGGCGGACTAGCGGGAACCGGGGAGCTGTTTTTT. The whole variable domain, filled in from reference TRBV28 and TRBJ2-2, reads DVKVTQSSRYLVKRTGEKVFLECVQDMDHENMFWYRQDPGLGLRLIYFSYDVKMKEKGDIPEGYSVSREKKERFSLILESASTNQTSMYLCAVQGGLAGTGELFFGEGSRLTVL.